This T cell receptor beta chain was obtained from a study of blood T cell repertoires in COVID-19. Background on the study: COVID-19 samples collected from the United States, Italy and Spain covered acute and convalescent phases. T cells, B-cell-depleted T cells, or PBMCs supplied cDNA or gDNA.

Original processing methods: Estimation of nucleated cell counts was performed using reference gene primer amplification. Profiled with immunoSEQ multiplex PCR; TCRdb holds only in-frame clones, not every one. D and trimming come from the DNA, and the V and J calls and clone size come from that table. Of 100,000 to 150,000 clones in the sample, approximately 81% were seen once. The CDR3 extends over 14 amino acids. Germline V gene sequence: CDR1 MNHEY, CDR2 SMNVEV (reference sequence). Trimming removed 4 bases at V and 0 bases at J, with 7 bases between. This clonotype originated in a man in his forties with active or convalescent COVID-19. The chain couples TRBV27 to TRBJ2-1; D unresolved. The specimen sequenced was peripheral blood. This chain's CDR3 is CASSSMSSYNEQFF. DNA of the CDR3: TGTGCCAGCAGTTCTATGAGCTCCTACAATGAGCAGTTCTTC.